The 27 T cell receptor beta chains presented below share a single source sample, sequenced in a study of T cell clones after liver transplantation. Method: immunoSEQ multiplex PCR; TCRdb's copy keeps in-frame clones and lacks some. The profile covers approximately 55,000 clones, with 70% to 80% appearing a single time and 15% taken by the ten largest. This sample comprised CD4+ T cells from blood, obtained before liver transplant. These receptors originate from a human donor who received a liver transplant.

The CDR3 sequence: CASSYKSGGANEQFF. DNA of the CDR3: TGTGCCAGCAGCTATAAAAGCGGGGGGGCGAATGAGCAGTTCTTC. This chain uses TRBV7-8 with TRBJ2-1; 10 bases match TRBD2. The CDR3 has 15 amino acids. Germline V gene data show CDR1 as SGHVS and CDR2 as FQNEAQ. V shed 4 bases, J shed 7 bases, and the junction held 7 bases outside the gene matches.

In this sample, this clone turned up once. This chain joins TRBV5-6 and TRBJ1-1; D possibly corresponds to TRBD1 (6 bases). Trimming removed 3 bases from V and 5 bases from J, with 20 bases in between. This CDR3 comprises 16 residues. Per the germline V gene, CDR1 is SGHDT and CDR2 is YYEEEE. The CDR3 region is CASSSRGGASFTEAFF. The CDR3 coding sequence is TGTGCCAGCAGCTCGAGAGGGGGGGCGAGCTTTACTGAAGCTTTCTTT.

V usage is TRBV11-2 and J usage is TRBJ1-1, with D possibly matching TRBD1 (5 bases). Trimming cost V 5 bases and J 1 base, with 11 bases left between them. Germline V gene lookup returns CDR1 SGHAT and CDR2 FQNNGV. The CDR3 has 14 residues. The chain's CDR3 is CASSAMGGNTEAFF. CDR3 nucleotide sequence: TGTGCCAGCAGCGCAATGGGGGGGAACACTGAAGCTTTCTTT.

The V and J genes are TRBV4-1 and TRBJ2-2, with D hard to call. V lost 8 bases and J 0 bases, leaving 10 bases between the germline ends. Germline values: CDR1 MGHRA, CDR2 YSYEKL. The CDR3 sequence is 14 residues long. The CDR3 sequence is CASRSESNTGELFF. The CDR3 DNA is TGCGCCAGCCGCTCCGAGTCGAACACCGGGGAGCTGTTTTTT.

The rearrangement joins TRBV4-1 to TRBJ1-5, with D uncertain. Looked up from germline, CDR1 is MGHRA and CDR2 is YSYEKL. V was trimmed by 0 bases and J by 4 bases, leaving 7 bases between them. The CDR3 extends over 14 amino acids. The CDR3 spells CASSQEVVNQPQHF. In DNA, the CDR3 is TGCGCCAGCAGCCAAGAAGTAGTTAATCAGCCCCAGCATTTT.

The sample holds many counts of this clone. The CDR3 nucleotides are TGTGCCAGCAGCCAACTTCCAGGGCGTGGCTACACCTTC. Its translation is CASSQLPGRGYTF. This chain connects TRBV5-6 to TRBJ1-2, with a tentative D call TRBD1 (5 bases). Between the trimmed V and J ends, which lost 4 bases and 7 bases, there was a span of 14 bases. CDR3 length: 13 residues. CDR1 SGHDT and CDR2 YYEEEE come from the germline V gene. The full variable domain, with the rest looked up from reference TRBV5-6 and TRBJ1-2, is DAGVTQSPTHLIKTRGQQVTLRCSPKSGHDTVSWYQQALGQGPQFIFQYYEEEERQRGNFPDRFSGHQFPNYSSELNVNALLLGDSALYLCASSQLPGRGYTFGSGTRLTVV.

The chain is built from TRBV4-1 and TRBJ1-6, with 8 bases matching TRBD1. Trimming cost V 3 bases and J 10 bases; bases outside gene matches: 11. The CDR3 consists of 16 residues. In germline, CDR1 is MGHRA, CDR2 YSYEKL. The CDR3 DNA reads TGCGCCAGCAGCCACATCTCAGACAGGGGTCGCTCACCCCTCCACTTT. This sequence encodes CASSHISDRGRSPLHF.

CDR3 protein: CASIPGPGDFHEQYF. The CDR3 DNA sequence: TGTGCCAGCATACCCGGCCCAGGGGATTTCCACGAGCAGTACTTC. The chain links TRBV28 to TRBJ2-7; possibly TRBD1 for D (6 bases). V was shortened by 7 bases and J by 5 bases, with 21 bases between the two germline ends. Germline V gene lookup returns CDR1 MDHEN and CDR2 SYDVKM. The CDR3 covers 15 residues.

The genes are TRBV5-4 and TRBJ2-3; 9 bases are a match to TRBD2. The CDR3 has 14 residues. The ends lost 4 bases at V and 5 bases at J; junction bases unmatched: 5. Germline assignment: CDR1 SGHNT and CDR2 YYREEE (reference sequence). CDR3 sequence: CASSRGGAEDTQYF. The CDR3 coding sequence is TGTGCCAGCAGCCGCGGGGGGGCCGAAGATACGCAGTATTTT. The whole variable domain, filled in from reference TRBV5-4 and TRBJ2-3, reads ETGVTQSPTHLIKTRGQQVTLRCSSQSGHNTVSWYQQALGQGPQFIFQYYREEENGRGNFPPRFSGLQFPNYSSELNVNALELDDSALYLCASSRGGAEDTQYFGPGTRLTVL.

The rearrangement joins TRBV19 to TRBJ2-3; TRBD2 is a possible D gene (5 bases). V gave up 4 bases and J gave up 5 bases, with 10 bases separating them. CDR3 length: 13 amino acids. CDR1 is LNHDA, CDR2 SQIVND, per germline (reference sequence). CDR3: CASSTVRGDTQYF. Here the CDR3 DNA reads TGTGCCAGTAGTACCGTACGGGGAGATACGCAGTATTTT.

The V gene is TRBV28, the J gene TRBJ1-1; the D is unclear. The germline V gene has CDR1 MDHEN and CDR2 SYDVKM. This CDR3 has 13 amino acids. Between the trimmed V and J ends, which lost 10 bases and 3 bases, there was a span of 15 bases. CDR3 coding DNA: TGTGCCATCGACGGAGGGATTGACACTGAAGCTTTCTTT. The encoded protein is CAIDGGIDTEAFF.

As regards this clone: It is likely a read error: a sequence one base away is far more abundant. The sample has other DNA sequences that encode this CDR3 too. The chain has TRBV9 and TRBJ1-3, with D tentatively TRBD1 (5 bases). This CDR3 has 14 residues. The V and J ends lost 0 bases and 2 bases respectively, with 6 bases between them. Germline V gene lookup returns CDR1 SGDLS and CDR2 YYNGEE. The CDR3 sequence: CASSVEGAGNTIYF. The CDR3 nucleotides are TGTGCCAGCAGCGTAGAAGGGGCTGGAAACACCATATATTTT.

The V gene is TRBV19, the J gene TRBJ1-1; D is undetermined. Per the germline V gene, CDR1 is LNHDA and CDR2 is SQIVND (reference sequence). Trimming stripped 5 bases from V and 9 bases from J, with 13 bases between. The CDR3 has 12 amino acids. The CDR3 DNA reads as TGTGCCAGTAGTCCCCGGGGTCTGCAAGCTTTCTTT. Translating gives CASSPRGLQAFF.

This clone was counted at least ten times. The CDR3 sequence: CAISEAGNQPQHF. For the CDR3, the DNA is TGTGCCATCAGTGAGGCAGGGAATCAGCCCCAGCATTTT. The V call is TRBV10-3, the J call TRBJ1-5; the D gene is possibly TRBD1 (5 bases). V was clipped by 2 bases and J by 4 bases, with 6 bases between them. The CDR3 is 13 residues long. Germline V gene data show CDR1 as ENHRY and CDR2 as SYGVKD.

The table lists this clone with a few counts. This chain connects TRBV21-1 to TRBJ2-7; the table names TRBD1, a call not compared with the DNA. TRBV21-1 is annotated as a pseudogene. This CDR3 is 15 amino acids long. Here the CDR3 DNA reads TGTGCCAGCAGCAAACTTACAGGGGGCCTCTACGAGCAGTACTTC. Residues: CASSKLTGGLYEQYF.

This clone was seen ten or more times. The chain carries TRBV5-1 and TRBJ2-7; 8 bases agree with TRBD1. From germline, CDR1 is SGHRS and CDR2 YFSETQ. V gave up 3 bases and J gave up 2 bases; unmatched junction bases: 7. The CDR3 spans 15 residues. In nucleotides, the CDR3 is TGCGCCAGCAGCTCTTGGAGACAGGGGACCTACGAGCAGTACTTC. Amino acid sequence: CASSSWRQGTYEQYF.

The rearrangement joins TRBV4-1 to TRBJ2-3; the D gene is possibly TRBD2 (7 bases). The CDR3 totals 17 residues. Per the germline V gene, CDR1 is MGHRA and CDR2 is YSYEKL. Trimming pared 0 bases from V and 1 base from J, leaving 14 bases between. CDR3 nucleotide sequence: TGCGCCAGCAGCCAAGATGGGGGGGGCTCAGGCACAGATACGCAGTATTTT. Protein sequence: CASSQDGGGSGTDTQYF.

The gene calls are TRBV7-8 and TRBJ1-5, with TRBD1 as a possible D gene (6 bases). The CDR3 has 16 residues. The germline V and J ends were trimmed by 1 base and 2 bases, with 12 bases remaining between them. CDR1 is SGHVS and CDR2 is FQNEAQ in the germline V gene. CDR3 amino acids: CASSLVGGAGNQPQHF. In DNA form, the CDR3 reads TGTGCCAGCAGCTTAGTGGGGGGGGCTGGCAATCAGCCCCAGCATTTT.

Here the CDR3 DNA reads TGTGCCAGCAGCTTGGTGCGGGGGGGCACAGATACGCAGTATTTT. Translated, it gives CASSLVRGGTDTQYF. V and J are TRBV5-5 and TRBJ2-3; 8 bases map to TRBD2. The germline V gene encodes CDR1 SGHKS and CDR2 YYEKEE (reference sequence). V was pared by 0 bases and J by 1 base, with 1 base of the junction left unmatched. CDR3 length equals 15 residues.

The sample holds a few counts of this clone. V gene TRBV7-2 combines with J gene TRBJ2-3, with D possibly being TRBD2 (6 bases). This CDR3 spans 15 amino acids. Germline-derived CDR1 and CDR2 are SGHTA and FQGNSA. Trimming pared 3 bases from V and 4 bases from J, leaving 14 bases between. The CDR3 nucleotides read TGTGCCAGCAGCTTGGAACGGGGGAGTGCAGATACGCAGTATTTT. It yields the protein CASSLERGSADTQYF.

The chain employs TRBV9 and TRBJ2-2; a possible D gene is TRBD2 (5 bases). Germline CDR1 reads SGDLS; CDR2 reads YYNGEE. Trimming took off 0 bases at V and 5 bases at J, with 5 bases between the two ends. The CDR3 is 13 residues long. CDR3 amino acids: CASSVGGTGELFF. CDR3 coding DNA: TGTGCCAGCAGCGTAGGAGGGACCGGGGAGCTGTTTTTT.

The J gene is TRBJ1-6, the V gene TRBV5-1; the D gene is possibly TRBD1 (6 bases). The CDR3 runs to 17 residues. Between the trimmed V and J ends, which lost 0 bases and 0 bases, there was a span of 10 bases. The V gene's germline CDR1 is SGHRS and CDR2 YFSETQ. CDR3 in amino acids: CASSLEGGFSYNSPLHF. In DNA form, the CDR3 reads TGCGCCAGCAGCTTGGAAGGGGGTTTCTCCTATAATTCACCCCTCCACTTT.

In its sample, this clone was seen a few times. The chain carries TRBV29-1 and TRBJ1-6; perhaps TRBD1 as D (6 bases). The CDR3 spans 13 residues. The V end lost 6 bases, the J end lost 2 bases, and 8 bases lay between the germline ends. Germline CDR1 is SQVTM and CDR2 is ANQGSEA. DNA of the CDR3: TGCAGCGTCCAGGGGACCTATAATTCACCCCTCCACTTT. It is translated as CSVQGTYNSPLHF.

This clone was seen a handful of times. The V call is TRBV5-4, the J call TRBJ2-1; 10 bases are a match to TRBD2. V shed 4 bases and J 6 bases; nucleotides not matched to a gene: 7. CDR3 length: 15 residues. The germline CDR1 and CDR2 sequences are SGHNT and YYREEE (reference sequence). CDR3 nucleotides: TGTGCCAGCAGCGACAAGCGGGGGGGCTTCAATGAGCAGTTCTTC. This sequence encodes CASSDKRGGFNEQFF.

The rearrangement links TRBV10-3 to TRBJ2-7; 8 bases are a match to TRBD1. Germline V lookup: CDR1 ENHRY, CDR2 SYGVKD. The V segment lost 9 bases and the J segment 0 bases; nucleotides outside the gene matches: 4. The CDR3 covers 13 residues. CDR3 coding DNA: TGTGCCATGGCCGGGACAGGCTCCTACGAGCAGTACTTC. It specifies CAMAGTGSYEQYF.

The CDR3 region is CASSRGIMNTEAFF. In nucleotides, the CDR3 is TGTGCCAGTAGTAGAGGGATAATGAACACTGAAGCTTTCTTT. The rearrangement joins TRBV19 to TRBJ1-1; no reliable D call. Trimming stripped 4 bases from V and 0 bases from J, with 9 bases between. Germline-derived CDR1 and CDR2 are LNHDA and SQIVND (reference sequence). The CDR3 is 14 amino acids.

The chain has TRBV6-6 and TRBJ2-2; D is perhaps TRBD2 (5 bases). CDR3 length equals 12 residues. Trimming shortened V by 6 bases and J by 7 bases, and 9 bases separated the two germline ends. Per the germline V gene, CDR1 is MNHNY and CDR2 is SVGAGI (reference sequence). The CDR3 coding sequence is TGTGCCAGCAGCAACGGGATCGGGGAGCTGTTTTTT. This translates into CASSNGIGELFF.